This is a list of T cell receptor beta chains from one sample in a study of blood T cell repertoires in COVID-19. TCRdb's table, derived via immunoSEQ multiplex PCR, lists solely in-frame clones and lacks some. The table has some 500,000 clones, about 88% seen once; the top ten hold roughly 8%. Sequencing was performed on peripheral blood. These receptors originate from a woman aged 50 to 60 with COVID-19, enrolled during active disease. The CDR3 runs from the conserved cysteine through the conserved F or W. The order of the fields is CDR3 length, D gene, clone size, V gene, J gene, CDR3 DNA, CDR3 protein. A D gene is named only where the DNA matches it firmly. The size entry is marked missing in some rows and otherwise reads once, few, many or a size class.

>16|-|-|TRBV5-1|TRBJ2-3
TGCGCCAGCAGCTTGGCGCGGGGACCCAACACAGATACGCAGTATTTT
CASSLARGPNTDTQYF
>12|-|-|TRBV3-1/TRBV3-2|TRBJ1-2
TGTGCCAGCAGTCGGGATGGTAATGGCTACACCTTC
CASSRDGNGYTF
>14|TRBD1|-|TRBV6-5|TRBJ2-2
TGTGCCAGCACTATCGACAGGGACGCCGGGGAGCTGTTTTTT
CASTIDRDAGELFF
>15|-|-|TRBV30|TRBJ2-3
TGTGCCTGGAGAAGGGCCGGAGGGCCCACAGATACGCAGTATTTT
CAWRRAGGPTDTQYF
>13|-|-|TRBV7-3|TRBJ2-1
TGTGCCAGCAGCTTAACAGGGAGCAATGAGCAGTTCTTC
CASSLTGSNEQFF
>16|TRBD1|-|TRBV3-1/TRBV3-2|TRBJ2-5
TGTGCCAGCAGCCAAGTTTTACAGGGGGCGGAAGAGACCCAGTACTTC
CASSQVLQGAEETQYF
>17|TRBD2|once|TRBV3-1/TRBV3-2|TRBJ2-3
TGTGCCAGCAGCCAAGATCAGGGCGGGGGGGCCTCAGATACGCAGTATTTT
CASSQDQGGGASDTQYF
>14|-|-|TRBV30|TRBJ1-4
TGTGTCTGGAGTCCGGTGGCAGGGCTTGAAAAACTGTTTTTT
CVWSPVAGLEKLFF
>16|-|-|TRBV27|TRBJ2-2
TGTGCCAGCAGTCCCCTAGGTGGAACGAAAGACGGGGAGCTGTTTTTT
CASSPLGGTKDGELFF
>18|-|-|TRBV5-1|TRBJ2-1
TGCGCCAGCAGCTTGGTCCCGCAGGGAAAGCCTTCCTACAATGAGCAGTTCTTC
CASSLVPQGKPSYNEQFF
>15|TRBD2|-|TRBV10-3|TRBJ2-7
TGTGCCATCAGTGACGCCGGACTAGCGGGCTACGAGCAGTACTTC
CAISDAGLAGYEQYF
>17|-|-|TRBV11-2|TRBJ2-6
TGTGCCAGCAGCGCGGGACCGCCCAGCTCTGGGGCCAACGTCCTGACTTTC
CASSAGPPSSGANVLTF
>14|-|-|TRBV10-3|TRBJ2-7
TGTGCCACCTCGGAGACTCTTTTAGGCTACGAGCAGTACTTC
CATSETLLGYEQYF
>18|TRBD2|-|TRBV6-2/TRBV6-3|TRBJ2-7
TGTGCCAGCAGTTACTCATGGACTAGCGGGGGGCAGGATGACGAGCAGTACTTC
CASSYSWTSGGQDDEQYF
>13|-|once|TRBV3-1/TRBV3-2|TRBJ1-3
TGTGCCACTAAATCTCTCTCTGGAAACACCATATATTTT
CATKSLSGNTIYF
>14|-|-|TRBV19|TRBJ2-7
TGTGCCAGTAGTGCCAAATCTCCAGGGTACGAGCAGTACTTC
CASSAKSPGYEQYF
>15|TRBD2|-|TRBV3-1/TRBV3-2|TRBJ2-3
TGTGCCAGCAGCTCAAAGACTAGCGGAGGAGATACGCAGTATTTT
CASSSKTSGGDTQYF
>13|TRBD1|-|TRBV5-1|TRBJ1-2
TGCGCCAGCAGCGATACGACAGGGAACGGCTACACCTTC
CASSDTTGNGYTF
>11|-|-|TRBV30|TRBJ2-3
TGTGCCTGGTCGGGGTCTGATACGCAGTATTTT
CAWSGSDTQYF
>15|-|-|TRBV7-9|TRBJ1-4
TGTGCCAGCAGCTTAGGGTGGGGCGGGGAGGAAAAACTGTTTTTT
CASSLGWGGEEKLFF
>14|-|once|TRBV11-3|TRBJ2-2
TGTGCCAGCAGCGTTACTACATACACCGGGGAGCTGTTTTTT
CASSVTTYTGELFF
>15|-|-|TRBV25-1|TRBJ1-2
TGTGCCAGCAGTGAAACCGCGACGGGGAACTATGGCTACACCTTC
CASSETATGNYGYTF
>18|TRBD1|-|TRBV9|TRBJ2-7
TGTGCCAGCAGCGCTGGAGGACAGGGGGGTAATTATCCCTACGAGCAGTACTTC
CASSAGGQGGNYPYEQYF
>14|-|-|TRBV12-5|TRBJ1-6
TGTGCTAGTGCCCCGGACAGAAATAATTCACCCCTCCACTTT
CASAPDRNNSPLHF
>14|-|-|TRBV5-8|TRBJ1-2
TGTGCCAGCAGCTCTCGGACAGCATACTATGGCTACACCTTC
CASSSRTAYYGYTF
>14|TRBD1|-|TRBV6-5|TRBJ2-7
TGTGCCAGCGGATGGGACAGGGGAGACTACGAGCAGTACTTC
CASGWDRGDYEQYF
>14|TRBD1|-|TRBV11-1|TRBJ1-1
TGTGCCAGCAGCCCCACAGGGGGACCCACTGAAGCTTTCTTT
CASSPTGGPTEAFF
>15|TRBD1|-|TRBV30|TRBJ1-4
TGTGCCTGGAGTCCCCAGGGGGGACAGTTTGAAAAACTGTTTTTT
CAWSPQGGQFEKLFF
>16|-|-|TRBV2|TRBJ2-2
TGTGCCAGCAGCACGCGACATCGTCGTGCCACCGGGGAGCTGTTTTTT
CASSTRHRRATGELFF
>11|-|-|TRBV20-1|TRBJ2-1
TGCAGTGCTAGAGATAGCGGTGAGCAGTTCTTC
CSARDSGEQFF
>12|-|-|TRBV15|TRBJ2-3
TGTGCCACCAGCGGTTCAGGGTATACGCAGTATTTT
CATSGSGYTQYF
>16|-|once|TRBV12-5|TRBJ1-1
TGTGCTAGTGGTTTGGCAGCGGGGGGATGGAACACTGAAGCTTTCTTT
CASGLAAGGWNTEAFF